This TCR beta chain was documented in a study of TIL therapy for anti-PD-1-resistant metastatic lung cancer. This was the immunoSEQ v3 assay. Each library reached about 2.1 million read pairs, or roughly 5-6.5 million at deep level. The method was immunoSEQ multiplex PCR; TCRdb's version includes in-frame clones alone and lacks a portion of them. This table has approximately 20,000 clones, over 70% appearing once. About this clone itself: What it recognizes is unknown.

Time point noted: pre-treatment sample, taken before nivolumab and TIL therapy. V was pared by 3 bases and J by 3 bases, with 15 bases between. CDR3 length: 15 residues. Germline CDR1 and CDR2: SGHAT and FQNNGV. Study-level results: TIL clonotype persistence in blood showed no apparent association with response.

The specimen comprised blood, sampled at baseline. V and J are TRBV11-2 and TRBJ2-7; a weak D match, TRBD1 (5 bases). The receptor comes from a person between 30 and 79 years old with non-small cell lung cancer. The CDR3 coding sequence is TGTGCCAGCAGCTTCAATCTAGGGGCTTTCTACGAGCAGTACTTC. Encoded protein: CASSFNLGAFYEQYF.